This T cell receptor (beta chain) was sequenced for a study of radiation and T cells in renal cell carcinoma. Only one count was recorded for this clone. CDR1 SNHLY and CDR2 FYNNEI come from the germline V gene. The CDR3 extends over 13 amino acids. Unmatched junction bases numbered 7, after V lost 7 bases and J lost 7 bases. The table came from immunoSEQ multiplex PCR; TCRdb's copy has only in-frame clones and leaves some out. The sample has about 120,000 clones, 81% seen once. The time point is: blood 2 weeks post-SBRT. As for treatment: 15 Gy SBRT to primary tumor, nephrectomy 4 weeks later. Blood was sampled at baseline, 2 weeks and 4 weeks after SBRT. The patient's renal cell carcinoma had clear cell pathology.

Sequencing was performed on blood, taken from a patient whose treatment included radiotherapy and nephrectomy. This TCR came from a man in his forties or fifties with renal cell carcinoma. V usage is TRBV2 and J usage is TRBJ1-2; TRBD1 matches 9 bases. For the CDR3, the DNA is TGTGCCAGCACCCAAAACAGGGGGCTTGGCTACACCTTC. Translation: CASTQNRGLGYTF.